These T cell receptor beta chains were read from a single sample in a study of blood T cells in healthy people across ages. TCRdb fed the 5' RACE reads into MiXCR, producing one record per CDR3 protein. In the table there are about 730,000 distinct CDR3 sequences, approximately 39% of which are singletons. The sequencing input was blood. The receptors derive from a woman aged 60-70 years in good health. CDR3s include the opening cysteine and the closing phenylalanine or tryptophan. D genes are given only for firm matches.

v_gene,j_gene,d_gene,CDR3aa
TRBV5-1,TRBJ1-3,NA,CASSVRGVAVDTIYF
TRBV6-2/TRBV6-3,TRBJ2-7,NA,CASSHPSGILYEQYF
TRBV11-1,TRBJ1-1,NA,CASSGPQGATEAFF
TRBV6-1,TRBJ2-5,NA,CASKLDGGPYF
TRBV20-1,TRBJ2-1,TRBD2,CSARDPHPSSGSPYNEQFF
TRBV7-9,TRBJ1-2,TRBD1,CATDISTGTGYTF
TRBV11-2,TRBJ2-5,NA,CASSSTRRGQETQYF
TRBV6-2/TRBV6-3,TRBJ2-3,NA,CASSYGPHRSFTQYF
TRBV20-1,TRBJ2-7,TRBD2,CSARDLLAGIGTHEQYF
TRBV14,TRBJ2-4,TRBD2,CASSPAGGLREQYF
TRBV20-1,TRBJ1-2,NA,CSARRDKSYGYTF
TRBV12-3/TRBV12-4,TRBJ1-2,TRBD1,CASSTTQGAGGYTF
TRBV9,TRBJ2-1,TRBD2,CASSVGGTSGTQFF
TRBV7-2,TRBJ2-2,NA,CASSLAGRGNTGELFF
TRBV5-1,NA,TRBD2,CASSWTSDNEQYF
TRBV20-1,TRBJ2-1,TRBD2,CSATGTSDNEQFF
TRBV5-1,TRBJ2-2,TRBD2,CASSPLAGGGTGELFF
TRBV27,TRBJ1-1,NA,CASSLSQAGLKEAFF
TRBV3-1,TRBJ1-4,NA,CASRTSGTGEKLFF
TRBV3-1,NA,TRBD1,CASSGSGTGDNEQYF
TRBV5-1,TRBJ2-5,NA,CASRYSAFGAQETQYF
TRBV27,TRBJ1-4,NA,CASSVQGQPLNEKLFF
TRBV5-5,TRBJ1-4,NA,CASSTPGGNNEKLFF
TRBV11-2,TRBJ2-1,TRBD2,CASSLDAETSGKDEQFF
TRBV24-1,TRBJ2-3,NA,CATSDPGQSTDTQYF
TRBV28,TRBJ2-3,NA,CASSLEGGSLPDTQYF
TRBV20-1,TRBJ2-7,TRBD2,CSAARLAGFYEQYF
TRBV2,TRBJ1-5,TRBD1,CASSQGGAAQPQHF
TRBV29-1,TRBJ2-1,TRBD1,CSAAAFRDRVVSDANNEQFF
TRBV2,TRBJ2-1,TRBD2,CASSETSGFNEQFF
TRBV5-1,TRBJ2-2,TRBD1,CASKTGTGNTGELFF
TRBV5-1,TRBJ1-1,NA,CASSLGFSRSLPINTEAFF
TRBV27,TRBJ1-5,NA,CASSLRRASNQPQHF
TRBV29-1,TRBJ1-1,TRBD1,CSVDNNRGGGAFF
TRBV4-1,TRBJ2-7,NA,CASSQDEMIAGGTPYEQYF
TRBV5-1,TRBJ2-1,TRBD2,CASSPRLAGVDEQFF
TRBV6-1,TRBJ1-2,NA,CASSEYYGGNYGYTF
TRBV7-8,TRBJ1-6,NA,CASSKQDSPLHF
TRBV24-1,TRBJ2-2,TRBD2,CATSDRTSPGDTGELFF
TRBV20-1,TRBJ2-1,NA,CSAILGVLRNEQFF
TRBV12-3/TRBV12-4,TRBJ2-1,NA,CASSIQGRNNEQFF
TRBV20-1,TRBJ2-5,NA,CSEGTGSETQYF
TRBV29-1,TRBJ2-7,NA,CSVVVSSYEQYF
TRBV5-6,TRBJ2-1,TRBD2,CASSPGTSVGEQFF
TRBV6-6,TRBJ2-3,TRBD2,CASSWEGYTDTQYF
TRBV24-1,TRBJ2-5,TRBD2,CATSRAGGETQYF
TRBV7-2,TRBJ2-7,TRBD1,CAGSVRDRFHEQYF
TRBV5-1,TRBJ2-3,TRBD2,CASSLGTSGMADTQYF
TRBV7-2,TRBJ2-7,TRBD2,CASSLRTSGRVESYEQYF
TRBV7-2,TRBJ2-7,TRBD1,CASSSRTGEGGQYF
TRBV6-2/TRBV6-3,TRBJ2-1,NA,CATSDQDTNEQFF
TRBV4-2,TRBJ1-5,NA,CASSQRDQPQHF
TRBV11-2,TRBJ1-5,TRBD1,CASSPPRGTGGGNQPQHF
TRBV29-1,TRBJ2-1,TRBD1,CSVEDGLDRGRRNEQFF
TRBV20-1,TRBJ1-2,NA,CSAKGTTVGLGDYGYTF